The entry that follows covers one T cell receptor (beta chain) sequence. The antigen is unknown. The sample is drawn from a study of cytomegalovirus exposure and HLA in healthy donors. Regarding the study as a whole: Rarity held for most TCR sequences, but there were some public TCRs that occurred in many donors. Clonal expansion, a later analysis showed, was greater in HLA-associated TCR beta chains than in equally common others.

Nominal health characterized the donors when sampled, though unrecorded immune exposures were likely. The CDR3 covers 13 residues. J was trimmed by 0 bases and V by 9 bases; bases with no gene match: 5. Looked up from germline, CDR1 is SNHLY and CDR2 is FYNNEI. Primers included in the PCR were 60 Vbeta and 13 Jbeta primers. The repertoire was sequenced with immunoSEQ multiplex PCR; TCRdb's copy has only in-frame clones and lacks some. This sample has more than 50,000 clones, with around 70% found just once. The material sequenced was PBMCs. The J gene is TRBJ2-7, the V gene TRBV2; the match to TRBD2 covers 7 bases. This TCR derives from an older woman in good health and CMV-seropositive. The CDR3: CAREGGGSYEQYF. The DNA of the CDR3 is TGTGCCAGAGAAGGCGGGGGCTCCTACGAGCAGTACTTC.